This TCR beta chain was obtained from a study of human T cells and chemical hapten exposure. Total RNA extraction was carried out from unfractionated whole blood. One entry per CDR3 protein, called by TCRdb with MiXCR from the 5' RACE reads. The profile covers more than 140,000 distinct CDR3 sequences, with roughly 4% appearing a single time and under 1.5% taken by the ten largest. Many counts were recorded for this clonotype. The V segment lost 7 bases and the J segment 5 bases; nucleotides outside the gene matches: 7. The germline gives CDR1 MNHEY, CDR2 SMNVEV (reference sequence). The CDR3 has 13 amino acids.

The rearrangement uses TRBV27 and TRBJ1-1; 7 bases map to TRBD1. The TCR was taken from a female donor in good health. The CDR3 reads CASTEGAGTEAFF. Written as DNA, the CDR3 is TGTGCCAGCACCGAGGGGGCAGGTACTGAAGCTTTCTTT.